What follows describes a single TCR beta chain. Seattle participants joined during active infection and were tracked over time. Per the original data handling: Counts of nucleated cells, estimated from reference gene primer amplification, were obtained. Produced via immunoSEQ multiplex PCR; TCRdb's table is partial and in-frame only. The V and J calls and the clone size are those of that table, but D and trimming were determined from the DNA. This sample has hundreds of thousands of clones, with 80% to 90% found just once. The V segment lost 0 bases and the J segment 8 bases; nucleotides outside the gene matches: 2. CDR3 size: 13 residues. Germline V gives CDR1 SGHNT, CDR2 YYREEE (reference sequence). The data were obtained in a study of blood T cell repertoires in COVID-19. Study-level information: There were acute and convalescent COVID-19 samples, and they came from the United States, Italy and Spain. The analysed material was cDNA or gDNA that came from T cells, B-cell-depleted T cells, or PBMCs.

The sequence derives from a woman in her 70s with COVID-19, enrolled during active disease. What was sequenced was peripheral blood. The chain employs TRBV5-4 and TRBJ2-1, with 7 bases matching TRBD2. The CDR3 is CASSLASGDEQFF. CDR3 nucleotides: TGTGCCAGCAGCTTGGCCAGCGGGGATGAGCAGTTCTTC.